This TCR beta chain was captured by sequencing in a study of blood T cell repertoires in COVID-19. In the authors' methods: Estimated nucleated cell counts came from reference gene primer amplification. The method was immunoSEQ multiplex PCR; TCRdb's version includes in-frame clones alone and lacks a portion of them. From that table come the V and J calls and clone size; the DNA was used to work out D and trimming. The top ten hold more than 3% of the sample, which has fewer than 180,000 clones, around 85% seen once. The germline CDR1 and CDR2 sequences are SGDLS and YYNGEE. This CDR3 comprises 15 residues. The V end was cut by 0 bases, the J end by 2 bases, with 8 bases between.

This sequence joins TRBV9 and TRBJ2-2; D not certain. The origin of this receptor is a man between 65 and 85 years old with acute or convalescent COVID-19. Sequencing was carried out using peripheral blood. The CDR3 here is CASSVARINTGELFF. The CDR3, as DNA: TGTGCCAGCAGCGTAGCCAGGATTAACACCGGGGAGCTGTTTTTT.